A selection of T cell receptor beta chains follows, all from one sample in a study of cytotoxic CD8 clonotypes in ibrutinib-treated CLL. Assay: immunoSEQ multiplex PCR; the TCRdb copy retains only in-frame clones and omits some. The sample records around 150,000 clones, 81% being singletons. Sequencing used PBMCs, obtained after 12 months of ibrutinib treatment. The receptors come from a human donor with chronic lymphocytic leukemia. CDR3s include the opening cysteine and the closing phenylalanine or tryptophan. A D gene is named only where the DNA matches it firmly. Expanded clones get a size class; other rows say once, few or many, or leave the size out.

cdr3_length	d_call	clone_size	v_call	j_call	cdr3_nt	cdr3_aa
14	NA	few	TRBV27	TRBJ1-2	TGTGCCAGCAGGCCCAGCGAGCAGGGGTGGGGCTACACCTTC	CASRPSEQGWGYTF
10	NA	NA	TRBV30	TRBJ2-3	TGTGCCTGTAACAGGGATACGCAGTATTTT	CACNRDTQYF
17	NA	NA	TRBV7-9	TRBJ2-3	TGTGCCAGCAGCTCCCGGGTTGGGGGGGCGCGGACAGATACGCAGTATTTT	CASSSRVGGARTDTQYF
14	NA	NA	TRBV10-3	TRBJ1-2	TGTGCCATCAGTGAGGCCCGCAGGAACTATGGCTACACCTTC	CAISEARRNYGYTF
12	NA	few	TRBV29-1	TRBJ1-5	TGCAGCGTCGGGGGTAGGGATCAGCCCCAGCATTTT	CSVGGRDQPQHF
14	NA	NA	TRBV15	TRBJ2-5	TGTGCCACCAGCAGAGATGGGGGAGGAGAGACCCAGTACTTC	CATSRDGGGETQYF
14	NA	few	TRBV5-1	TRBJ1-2	TGCGCCAGCAAGTCAGGGGAGGGGGAATATGGCTACACCTTC	CASKSGEGEYGYTF
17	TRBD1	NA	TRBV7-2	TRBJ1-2	TGTGCCAGCAGCCAAGACGCTTCCGGACAGGGAAACTATGGCTACACCTTC	CASSQDASGQGNYGYTF
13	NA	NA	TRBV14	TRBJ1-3	TGTGCCAGCAGCCAAGTACCCGGAAACACCATATATTTT	CASSQVPGNTIYF
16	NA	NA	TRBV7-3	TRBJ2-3	TGTGCCAGCAGCTTAAACGGCTACGCCCGCACAGATACGCAGTATTTT	CASSLNGYARTDTQYF
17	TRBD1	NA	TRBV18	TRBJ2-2	TGTGCCAGCTCACCCCTGCGGACAGGGGGATTCCTCGGGGAGCTGTTTTTT	CASSPLRTGGFLGELFF
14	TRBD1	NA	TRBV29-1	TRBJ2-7	TGCAGCGTTCCATCGGACAGGGGGTCATACGAGCAGTACTTC	CSVPSDRGSYEQYF
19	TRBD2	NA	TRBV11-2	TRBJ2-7	TGTGCCAGCAGCTTAGTGGGACTAGCGGGCCCGGGGTGGATGGGGGAGCAGTACTTC	CASSLVGLAGPGWMGEQYF
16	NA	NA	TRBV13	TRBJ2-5	TGTGCCAGCAGCGGGCTAAACGGGGGTCTCCAAGAGACCCAGTACTTC	CASSGLNGGLQETQYF
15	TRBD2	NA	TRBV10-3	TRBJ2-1	TGTGCCATCAGTGAGTCCGGCGGGGGCTACAATGAGCAGTTCTTC	CAISESGGGYNEQFF
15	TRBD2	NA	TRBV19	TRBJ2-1	TGTGCCAGTAGTCGGGGGACTAGCGGGTACAATGAGCAGTTCTTC	CASSRGTSGYNEQFF
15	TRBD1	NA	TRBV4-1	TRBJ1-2	TGCGCCAGCAGCCACCCGACAGGGCGCTTTAATGGCTACACCTTC	CASSHPTGRFNGYTF
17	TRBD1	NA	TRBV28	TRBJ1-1	TGTGCCAGCACCCAAGGGGGGACAGGGGGTTTTATCACTGAAGCTTTCTTT	CASTQGGTGGFITEAFF
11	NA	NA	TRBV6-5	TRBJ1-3	TGTGCCAGCTCCCTAGGAAACACCATATATTTT	CASSLGNTIYF
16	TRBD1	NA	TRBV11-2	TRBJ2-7	TGTGCCAGCAGCCCCCTAAGGGGACAGCAAGCCTACGAGCAGTACTTC	CASSPLRGQQAYEQYF
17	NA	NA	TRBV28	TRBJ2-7	TGTGCCAGCAGTATCTCATCTCTAGCTCTGAGCTCCTACGAGCAGTACTTC	CASSISSLALSSYEQYF
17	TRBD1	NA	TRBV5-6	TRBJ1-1	TGTGCCAGCAGCTTCTCCCGGACAGGGGCCGTGAACACTGAAGCTTTCTTT	CASSFSRTGAVNTEAFF
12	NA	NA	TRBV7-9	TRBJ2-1	TGTGCCAGCAGCTTAGTGGCTGCTGAGCAGTTCTTC	CASSLVAAEQFF
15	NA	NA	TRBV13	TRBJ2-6	TGTGCCAGCAGCCAGACTGGAACCGGGGCCAACGTCCTGACTTTC	CASSQTGTGANVLTF